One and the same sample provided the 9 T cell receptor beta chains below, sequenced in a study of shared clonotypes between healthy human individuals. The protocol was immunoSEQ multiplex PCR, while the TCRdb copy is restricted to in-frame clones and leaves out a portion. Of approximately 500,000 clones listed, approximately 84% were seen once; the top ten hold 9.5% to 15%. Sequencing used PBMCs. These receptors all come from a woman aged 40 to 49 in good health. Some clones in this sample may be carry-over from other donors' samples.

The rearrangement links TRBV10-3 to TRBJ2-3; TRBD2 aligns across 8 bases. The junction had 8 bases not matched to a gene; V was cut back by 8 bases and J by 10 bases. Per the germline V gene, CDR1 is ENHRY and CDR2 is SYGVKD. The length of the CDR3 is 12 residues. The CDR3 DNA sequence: TGTGCCATCGCCGGGGCTAGCGGGTCGCAGTATTTT. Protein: CAIAGASGSQYF.

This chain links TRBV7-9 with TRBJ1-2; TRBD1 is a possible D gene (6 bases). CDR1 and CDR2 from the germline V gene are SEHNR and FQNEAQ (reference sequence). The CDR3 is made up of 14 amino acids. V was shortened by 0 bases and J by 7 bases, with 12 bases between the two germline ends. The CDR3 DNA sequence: TGTGCCAGCAGCTTAGCGTCGGGGACACCTGGCTACACCTTC. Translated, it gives CASSLASGTPGYTF.

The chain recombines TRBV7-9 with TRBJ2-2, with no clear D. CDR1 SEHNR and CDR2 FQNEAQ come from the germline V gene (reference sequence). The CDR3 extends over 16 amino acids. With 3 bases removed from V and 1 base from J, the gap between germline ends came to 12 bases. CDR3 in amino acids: CASSFEAPQNTGELFF. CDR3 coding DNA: TGTGCCAGCAGCTTTGAGGCCCCACAGAACACCGGGGAGCTGTTTTTT.

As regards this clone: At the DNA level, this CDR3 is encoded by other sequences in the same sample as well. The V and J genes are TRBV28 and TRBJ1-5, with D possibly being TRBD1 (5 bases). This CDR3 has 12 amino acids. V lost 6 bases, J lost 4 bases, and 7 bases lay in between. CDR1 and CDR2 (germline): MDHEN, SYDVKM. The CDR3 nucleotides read TGTGCCAGCAGCCCAGGGAATCAGCCCCAGCATTTT. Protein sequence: CASSPGNQPQHF.

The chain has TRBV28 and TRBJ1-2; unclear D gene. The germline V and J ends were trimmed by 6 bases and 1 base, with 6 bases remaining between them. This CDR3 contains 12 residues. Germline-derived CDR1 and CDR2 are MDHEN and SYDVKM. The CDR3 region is CASRRNNYGYTF. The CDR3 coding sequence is TGTGCCAGCAGACGGAATAACTATGGCTACACCTTC.

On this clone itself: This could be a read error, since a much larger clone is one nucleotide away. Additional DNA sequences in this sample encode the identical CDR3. The CDR3 nucleotides are TGTGCCAGTAGCGTAGCCGGGACAGCTCACTCTGGGGCCAACGTCCTGACTTTC. Amino acids: CASSVAGTAHSGANVLTF. The rearrangement joins TRBV9 to TRBJ2-6; 7 nucleotides align to TRBD1. The CDR3 totals 18 residues. Per germline, CDR1 SGDLS and CDR2 YYNGEE. The whole variable domain, remainder taken from reference TRBV9 and TRBJ2-6, is DSGVTQTPKHLITATGQRVTLRCSPRSGDLSVYWYQQSLDQGLQFLIQYYNGEERAKGNILERFSAQQFPDLHSELNLSSLELGDSALYFCASSVAGTAHSGANVLTFGAGSRLTVL.

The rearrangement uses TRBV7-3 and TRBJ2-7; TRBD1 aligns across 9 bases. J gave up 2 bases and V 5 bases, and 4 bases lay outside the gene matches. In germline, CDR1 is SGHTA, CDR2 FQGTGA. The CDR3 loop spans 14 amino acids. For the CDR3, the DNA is TGTGCCAGCAGCAAGGACAGGGGCCCCTACGAGCAGTACTTC. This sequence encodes CASSKDRGPYEQYF.

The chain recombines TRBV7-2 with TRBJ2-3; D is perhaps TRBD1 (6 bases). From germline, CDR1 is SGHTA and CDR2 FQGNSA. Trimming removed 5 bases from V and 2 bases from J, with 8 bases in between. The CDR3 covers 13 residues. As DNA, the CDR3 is TGTGCCAGCAGCAGGACAGCCACAGATACGCAGTATTTT. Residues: CASSRTATDTQYF.

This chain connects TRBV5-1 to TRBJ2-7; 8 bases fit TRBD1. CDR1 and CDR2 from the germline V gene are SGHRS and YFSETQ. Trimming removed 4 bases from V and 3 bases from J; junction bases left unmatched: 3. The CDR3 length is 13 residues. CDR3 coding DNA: TGCGCCAGCAGCACGGACAGGGTCTACGAGCAGTACTTC. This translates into CASSTDRVYEQYF. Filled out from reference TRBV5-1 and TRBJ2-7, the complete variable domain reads KAGVTQTPRYLIKTRGQQVTLSCSPISGHRSVSWYQQTPGQGLQFLFEYFSETQRNKGNFPGRFSGRQFSNSRSEMNVSTLELGDSALYLCASSTDRVYEQYFGPGTRLTVT.